These T cell receptor beta chains were read from a single sample in a study of cytomegalovirus exposure and HLA in healthy donors. Using immunoSEQ multiplex PCR, the repertoire was profiled, and TCRdb retains in-frame clones only, with some absent. Among 110,000 to 150,000 clones listed, about 77% were seen once. Sequenced: PBMCs. The receptors stem from a male donor in good health and CMV-seronegative. Both conserved end residues are part of each CDR3. Each record gives: clone size, J gene, D gene, V gene, CDR3 DNA, CDR3 protein. D genes are given only for firm matches. The size field is filled for only some rows; it gives once, few, many or a size class.

>once|TRBJ1-2|TRBD1|TRBV15
TGTGCCACCAGCTCAAGCGGACAGGCCGGCTATGGCTACACCTTC
CATSSSGQAGYGYTF
>.|TRBJ2-7|.|TRBV2
TGTGCCAGCATGAGGAACACTCACTCCTACGAGCAGTACTTC
CASMRNTHSYEQYF
>few|TRBJ2-1|.|TRBV10-2
TGCGCCAGCAGTGCGAGAGGGGGTAATGAGCAGTTCTTC
CASSARGGNEQFF
>.|TRBJ2-1|TRBD2|TRBV29-1
TGCAGCGTTGACCGGCTAGCGGGAGGGTCCGGCAATGAGCAGTTCTTC
CSVDRLAGGSGNEQFF
>few|TRBJ2-1|TRBD2|TRBV6-4
TGTGCCAGCAGTATTGCGGGAGTCGGCAATGAGCAGTTCTTC
CASSIAGVGNEQFF
>.|TRBJ2-5|TRBD2|TRBV7-2
TGTGCCAGCAGCTTAGTCGCGGGGGATAACGTAGAGACCCAGTACTTC
CASSLVAGDNVETQYF
>.|TRBJ2-5|.|TRBV4-1
TGCGCCAGCAGCCAATATGGAGTCCAAGAGACCCAGTACTTC
CASSQYGVQETQYF
>.|TRBJ2-5|.|TRBV7-3
TGTGCCAGCAGCTTAACGCCCACAGGGGAGACCCAGTACTTC
CASSLTPTGETQYF
>once|TRBJ2-7|.|TRBV4-1
TGCGCCAGCAGCCTAGGGGCTAGGCATCCCGAGCAGTACTTC
CASSLGARHPEQYF
>.|TRBJ2-1|TRBD1|TRBV2
TGTGCCAGCCGGAGTGGGACAGACTACAATGAGCAGTTCTTC
CASRSGTDYNEQFF
>once|TRBJ1-2|.|TRBV5-1
TGCGCCAGCAGCTTGGCATTGGGCGATGGCTACACCTTC
CASSLALGDGYTF
>.|TRBJ1-1|TRBD1|TRBV7-9
TGTGCCAGCAGCTTTCGACAGGGGGGAACTGAAGCTTTCTTT
CASSFRQGGTEAFF